One sample yielded the 20 T cell receptor beta chains listed below, sequenced in a study of T cell responses to AZD1222 COVID-19 vaccine. Only in-frame clones appear in the TCRdb table, and some are missing; sequencing was by immunoSEQ multiplex PCR. The sample carries approximately 140,000 clones, approximately 90% recorded once. The source material was peripheral blood, sampled 28 days after the second AZD1222 dose. The receptor set was obtained from an adult who received the AZD1222 COVID-19 vaccine.

The V and J genes are TRBV24-1 and TRBJ2-1; possibly TRBD2 for D (6 bases). There are 15 residues in the CDR3. V was trimmed by 3 bases and J by 2 bases, leaving 10 bases between them. The germline V gene encodes CDR1 KGHDR and CDR2 SFDVKD. This CDR3 reads CATSDGGVTYNEQFF. CDR3 coding DNA: TGTGCCACCAGTGATGGCGGGGTGACCTACAATGAGCAGTTCTTC.

This rearrangement joins TRBV7-7 to TRBJ2-3; the D gene is possibly TRBD2 (6 bases). The CDR3 length is 15 residues. The V end lost 1 base, the J end lost 4 bases, and 12 bases lay between the germline ends. CDR1 is SSHAT and CDR2 is FNYEAQ in the germline V gene (reference sequence). The CDR3 here is CASSLGGGVADTQYF. Written as DNA, the CDR3 is TGTGCCAGCAGCTTAGGAGGAGGGGTGGCAGATACGCAGTATTTT.

The rearrangement uses TRBV28 and TRBJ1-2; D is undetermined. CDR1 MDHEN and CDR2 SYDVKM come from the germline V gene. This CDR3 spans 14 amino acids. V lost 6 bases and J 3 bases, leaving 14 bases between the germline ends. In DNA, the CDR3 is TGTGCCAGCAGGACCGGGCCAAAGTACTATGGCTACACCTTC. Translated, it gives CASRTGPKYYGYTF.

On this clone: One end of the junction varies from germline; a read error may be responsible. The rearrangement joins TRBV19 to TRBJ1-2, with a possible D match to TRBD1 (5 bases). This CDR3 comprises 11 residues. CDR1 and CDR2 from the germline V gene are LNHDA and SQIVND (reference sequence). The CDR3 region has the DNA TGTGCCAGTAGTATGGGGCCGTTCCTCCACTTC. Translation: CASSMGPFLHF. Full variable domain (missing parts from reference TRBV19 and TRBJ1-2): DGGITQSPKYLFRKEGQNVTLSCEQNLNHDAMYWYRQDPGQGLRLIYYSQIVNDFQKGDIAEGYSVSREKKESFPLTVTSAQKNPTAFYLCASSMGPFLHFGSGTRLTVV.

The V and J genes are TRBV20-1 and TRBJ2-7; D ambiguous. Germline V CDR1 and CDR2: DFQATT, SNEGSKA (reference sequence). The CDR3 consists of 14 residues. V shed 3 bases and J shed 0 bases, with 12 bases lying between them. The CDR3 nucleotides are TGCAGTGCTAGTGTACGGTCGAGCTCCTACGAGCAGTACTTC. This translates into CSASVRSSSYEQYF.

This clone occurred once. The chain uses TRBV6-4 and TRBJ1-1; 11 positions match TRBD1. The CDR3 consists of 15 residues. The germline CDR1 and CDR2 sequences are MRHNA and SNTAGT. V gave up 4 bases and J gave up 5 bases; unmatched junction bases: 6. CDR3 sequence (DNA): TGTGCCAGCAGTGTGGAGGACAGGGGGCGGACTGAAGCTTTCTTT. It translates to CASSVEDRGRTEAFF.

The V gene is TRBV5-1, the J gene TRBJ2-2, with 15 nucleotides matching TRBD2. Germline V gives CDR1 SGHRS, CDR2 YFSETQ. J was trimmed by 5 bases and V by 3 bases; bases with no gene match: 14. The CDR3 runs to 20 residues. The CDR3 sequence is CASSSKYPGLAGGWTGELFF. CDR3 coding DNA: TGCGCCAGCAGCTCCAAGTACCCGGGACTAGCGGGAGGTTGGACCGGGGAGCTGTTTTTT.

CDR3 in DNA: TGTGCCAGCAGCCCAGACCGGGACCGCCCGAACACTGAAGCTTTCTTT. Protein: CASSPDRDRPNTEAFF. The V call is TRBV7-9, the J call TRBJ1-1, with TRBD1 as a possible D gene (5 bases). The CDR3 is 16 amino acids. Germline V gene lookup returns CDR1 SEHNR and CDR2 FQNEAQ (reference sequence). With 5 bases removed from V and 1 base from J, the gap between germline ends came to 17 bases.

The DNA for the CDR3 is TGTGCCATCCTGCTTGGGACCTTCGAGCAGTACTTC. It codes for CAILLGTFEQYF. The V call is TRBV7-2, the J call TRBJ2-7, with D perhaps being TRBD1 or TRBD2 (5 bases each). Germline-derived CDR1 and CDR2 are SGHTA and FQGNSA. The CDR3 covers 12 residues. The V gene lost 10 bases and the J gene lost 6 bases, with 16 bases spanning the gap. Based on the CDR3 plus reference TRBV7-2 and TRBJ2-7, the full variable domain is GAGVSQSPSNKVTEKGKDVELRCDPISGHTALYWYRQSLGQGLEFLIYFQGNSAPDKSGLPSDRFSAERTGGSVSTLTIQRTQQEDSAVYLCAILLGTFEQYFGPGTRLTVT.

By share, this clone counts as medium-sized. The chain employs TRBV27 and TRBJ1-1, with no clear D. The ends were cut back, 3 bases at V and 4 bases at J, with 12 bases in the middle. This CDR3 comprises 14 residues. Germline V gene lookup returns CDR1 MNHEY and CDR2 SMNVEV (reference sequence). As DNA, the CDR3 is TGTGCCAGCAGTTTGTCGGGTCTGCTCACTGAAGCTTTCTTT. Its protein product is CASSLSGLLTEAFF.

The chain has TRBV9 and TRBJ2-7, with 10 bases matching TRBD2. This CDR3 comprises 17 residues. V lost 4 bases to trimming and J lost 2 bases; unmatched junction nucleotides: 12. CDR1 and CDR2 from the germline V gene are SGDLS and YYNGEE. The chain's CDR3 is CASSRGAGTSAPYEQYF. The CDR3 DNA reads as TGTGCCAGCAGCAGGGGGGCGGGGACTAGCGCCCCCTACGAGCAGTACTTC.

This clone was seen a single time. The J gene is TRBJ1-6, the V gene TRBV7-9; 12 bases match TRBD1. Germline assignment: CDR1 SEHNR and CDR2 FQNEAQ (reference sequence). The CDR3 has 16 residues. With V trimmed by 5 bases and J by 9 bases, 8 bases remained unmatched. CDR3 protein: CASSRPGQGAGSPLHF. The CDR3 nucleotides read TGTGCCAGCAGCCGCCCGGGACAGGGGGCAGGTTCACCCCTCCACTTT.

V gene TRBV6-4 combines with J gene TRBJ1-6, with D perhaps matching TRBD1 (6 bases). V lost 6 bases and J 10 bases, leaving 16 bases between the germline ends. CDR3 length: 14 residues. CDR1 is MRHNA, CDR2 SNTAGT, per germline. The CDR3 reads CASRAGAWGSPLHF. For the CDR3, the DNA is TGTGCCAGCAGAGCGGGGGCCTGGGGATCACCCCTCCACTTT.

This clone has a single count. The J gene is TRBJ1-4, the V gene TRBV2, with 7 bases aligning to TRBD1. Germline trimming cut 4 bases from V and 2 bases from J; bases unmatched to any gene: 1. Germline CDR1 and CDR2: SNHLY and FYNNEI. This CDR3 region has 14 residues. This chain's CDR3 is CASSGQGTNEKLFF. The DNA for the CDR3 is TGTGCCAGCAGTGGACAGGGTACTAATGAAAAACTGTTTTTT.

This chain uses TRBV11-3 with TRBJ2-2, with D hard to call. The CDR3 spans 12 residues. V was clipped by 4 bases and J by 6 bases, with 6 bases between them. CDR1 and CDR2 from the germline V gene are SGHNT and YENEEA. CDR3 in amino acids: CASSWAPGELFF. In DNA form, the CDR3 reads TGTGCCAGCAGCTGGGCTCCCGGGGAGCTGTTTTTT.

The genes are TRBV27 and TRBJ2-1; TRBD2 agrees at 12 bases. This CDR3 contains 14 residues. With 5 bases clipped from V and 7 bases from J, the junction kept 3 bases outside the gene matches. Germline-derived CDR1 and CDR2 are MNHEY and SMNVEV (reference sequence). Here the CDR3 DNA reads TGTGCCAGCAGTCCAGGACTAGCGGGAAATGAGCAGTTCTTC. It yields the protein CASSPGLAGNEQFF.

The CDR3 here is CASSSYAGTTELETQYF. The CDR3 DNA sequence: TGTGCCAGCTCATCGTACGCCGGGACTACGGAACTCGAGACCCAGTACTTC. The chain joins TRBV18 to TRBJ2-5, with TRBD2 identical over 7 bases. Germline CDR1 reads KGHSH; CDR2 reads LQKENI. V lost 5 bases to trimming and J lost 5 bases; unmatched junction nucleotides: 17. The CDR3 length is 17 residues.

The chain employs TRBV2 and TRBJ1-1; D remains unclear. The V gene's germline CDR1 is SNHLY and CDR2 FYNNEI. V was shortened by 0 bases and J by 5 bases, with 16 bases between the two germline ends. This CDR3 spans 16 amino acids. The CDR3 loop reads CASSEASLPMGTEAFF. The CDR3 coding sequence is TGTGCCAGCAGTGAAGCATCCCTTCCCATGGGGACTGAAGCTTTCTTT.

This clone has just one count. J is TRBJ1-5 and V is TRBV7-2, with 7 bases aligning to TRBD1. The CDR3 length is 14 residues. J was trimmed by 4 bases and V by 5 bases; bases with no gene match: 5. The germline V gene encodes CDR1 SGHTA and CDR2 FQGNSA. The CDR3 DNA reads TGTGCCAGCAGCCGGGACAGCCTAAATCAGCCCCAGCATTTT. Its protein product is CASSRDSLNQPQHF.

The chain is built from TRBV5-1 and TRBJ2-7; a possible D gene is TRBD2 (5 bases). In germline, CDR1 is SGHRS, CDR2 YFSETQ. The CDR3 is 13 residues long. Trimming took off 3 bases at V and 1 base at J, with 8 bases between the two ends. The CDR3 reads CASSSGLSYEQYF. The CDR3 DNA sequence: TGCGCCAGCAGCTCCGGACTTTCCTACGAGCAGTACTTC.